This T cell receptor beta chain was identified in a study of CD8 T cells in ankylosing spondylitis. The germline V gene encodes CDR1 MGHRA and CDR2 YSYEKL. The CDR3 consists of 16 residues. The V gene end was trimmed by 4 bases and the J gene end by 4 bases; junction bases not matched to a gene: 7. In making TCR beta libraries, quantitative 5'-RACE with molecular barcodes was used. TCRdb recomputed calls from the 5' RACE reads with MiXCR, one row per CDR3 protein. Of 200,000 or so distinct CDR3 sequences in the sample, 10% to 15% are singletons; the top ten hold 11%. This clonotype has more than one count but fewer than ten. Its antigen is undetermined. General study points: Clones linked to disease, bearing a CD8+ phenotype, were relatively rare in peripheral blood. Several of the motif variants were reported before in synovial fluid and blood from reactive arthritis. Reports say disease-linked clones showed up significantly more in matched ankylosing spondylitis synovial fluid.

The chain employs TRBV4-1 and TRBJ2-2, with 9 bases that match TRBD1. The TCR comes from a female donor with ankylosing spondylitis or in good health (not recorded which). The sequenced sample consisted of blood, either unsorted or a sorted T cell fraction (not recorded which). CDR3 in amino acids: CASSPLQGASTGELFF. The CDR3, as DNA: TGCGCCAGCAGCCCTTTACAGGGGGCGAGCACCGGGGAGCTGTTTTTT.